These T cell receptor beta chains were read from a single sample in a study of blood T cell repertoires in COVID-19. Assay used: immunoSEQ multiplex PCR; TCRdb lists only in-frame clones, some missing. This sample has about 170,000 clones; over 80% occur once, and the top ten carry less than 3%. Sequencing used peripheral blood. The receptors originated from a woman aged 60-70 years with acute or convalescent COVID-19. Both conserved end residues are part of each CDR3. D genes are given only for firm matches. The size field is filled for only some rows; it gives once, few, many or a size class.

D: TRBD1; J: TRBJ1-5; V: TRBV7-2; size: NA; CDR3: CASSLIGGLGQPQHF; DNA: TGTGCCAGCAGCTTGATAGGGGGCCTGGGTCAGCCCCAGCATTTT
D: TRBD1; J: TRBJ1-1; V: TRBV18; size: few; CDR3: CASSRGQGNTEAFF; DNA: TGTGCCAGCTCACGAGGACAGGGAAACACTGAAGCTTTCTTT
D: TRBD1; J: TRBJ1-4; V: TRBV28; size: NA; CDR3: CASSEDRATNEKLFF; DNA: TGTGCCAGCAGTGAGGACAGGGCAACTAATGAAAAACTGTTTTTT
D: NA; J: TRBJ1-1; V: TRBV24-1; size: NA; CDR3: CATSDKGGTEAFF; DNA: TGTGCCACCAGTGACAAGGGCGGGACTGAAGCTTTCTTT
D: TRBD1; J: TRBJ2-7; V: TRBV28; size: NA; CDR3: CASSLRTGAPSEQYF; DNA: TGTGCCAGCAGTTTACGGACAGGGGCTCCATCGGAGCAGTACTTC
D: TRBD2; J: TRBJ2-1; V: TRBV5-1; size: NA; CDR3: CASSGGTSGGAEQFF; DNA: TGCGCCAGCAGCGGCGGGACTAGCGGGGGGGCCGAGCAGTTCTTC
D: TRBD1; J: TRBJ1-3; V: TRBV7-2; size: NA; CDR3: CASSGQGAVGNTIYF; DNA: TGTGCCAGCAGCGGACAGGGGGCGGTTGGAAACACCATATATTTT
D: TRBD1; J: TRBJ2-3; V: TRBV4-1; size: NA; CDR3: CASSQVASGTGGRTDTQYF; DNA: TGCGCCAGCAGCCAAGTCGCTTCCGGGACAGGGGGCCGGACAGATACGCAGTATTTT
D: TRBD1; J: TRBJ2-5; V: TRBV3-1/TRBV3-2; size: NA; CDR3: CASSQESGQGPRAQYF; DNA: TGTGCCAGCAGCCAAGAATCCGGACAGGGCCCCAGGGCCCAGTACTTC
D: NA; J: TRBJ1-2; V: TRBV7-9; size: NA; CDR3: CASSFGGVAGYTF; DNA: TGTGCCAGCAGCTTTGGGGGGGTAGCTGGCTACACCTTC
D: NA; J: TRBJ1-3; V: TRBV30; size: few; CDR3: CAWSERVMDTIYF; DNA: TGTGCCTGGAGCGAGCGCGTGATGGACACCATATATTTT